This T cell receptor (beta chain) was sequenced for a study of neurological immune-mediated disorders. The sample holds many counts of this clonotype. The cDNA came from 5'RACE with 10-nucleotide random UMIs. TCRdb re-derived calls from the 5' RACE reads in MiXCR, one entry per CDR3 protein. The sample lists around 30,000 distinct CDR3 sequences, approximately 1.6% occurring once. Germline CDR1 is MNHEY and CDR2 is SVGAGI. The CDR3 has 16 residues. Trimming pared 4 bases from V and 3 bases from J, leaving 19 bases between. The sample was PBMCs. The TCR comes from a young woman with multiple sclerosis. The chain joins TRBV6-5 to TRBJ2-7; unclear D gene. The CDR3 coding sequence is TGTGCCAGCAGTTTGGCCCCCGAAGCCGGGTACTACGAGCAGTACTTC. Translating gives CASSLAPEAGYYEQYF.